The following is a T cell receptor (beta chain) sequence with its context. This sample also contains other DNA sequences that code for the same CDR3. Sorted subsets were amplified in replicate PCRs using 200 ng DNA, 25,000 to 30,000 T cell genomes. Some clones are missing from TCRdb's copy, which holds only in-frame ones; the method was immunoSEQ multiplex PCR. The sample carries a few million clones, approximately 93% recorded once. The data were taken from a study of shared clonotypes between healthy human individuals. The CDR3 runs to 13 residues. The germline V and J ends were trimmed by 3 bases and 1 base, with 6 bases remaining between them. Germline V CDR1 and CDR2: LNHDA, SQIVND (reference sequence).

Sequencing was carried out using naive CD4+ T cells from PBMCs. As for subset: CD45RA+ positively selected. V gene TRBV19 combines with J gene TRBJ1-1; D gene unclear. This receptor was obtained from a man aged 18 to 29 in good health. Some clones in this sample may be carry-over from other donors' samples. The CDR3 loop reads CASSIGGNTEAFF. The CDR3 DNA reads TGTGCCAGTAGTATCGGCGGGAACACTGAAGCTTTCTTT. The full variable domain, rest sourced from reference TRBV19 and TRBJ1-1, is DGGITQSPKYLFRKEGQNVTLSCEQNLNHDAMYWYRQDPGQGLRLIYYSQIVNDFQKGDIAEGYSVSREKKESFPLTVTSAQKNPTAFYLCASSIGGNTEAFFGQGTRLTVV.